Listed below are T cell receptor beta chains from one sample, sequenced in a study of T cells in Graves' hyperthyroidism and ophthalmopathy. MiXCR, run by TCRdb on the multiplex PCR reads, gives a single entry per CDR3 protein. The sample yields about 400,000 distinct CDR3 sequences, approximately 14% seen once. Material for sequencing was blood. These TCRs come from a man aged 18 to 35 with Graves' ophthalmopathy. The CDR3 runs from the conserved cysteine through the conserved F or W. Fields, in order: clone size, V gene, J gene, D gene, CDR3 DNA, CDR3 protein. A D gene is named only where the DNA matches it firmly. Clone size is stated in some rows and not others, as once, few, many or a class when expanded.

>NA|TRBV10-3|TRBJ2-3|TRBD1
TGTGCCATCAGTGAGGCAGACAGGGGAGGCACAGATACGCAGTATTTT
CAISEADRGGTDTQYF
>many|TRBV5-1|TRBJ1-2|NA
TGCGCCAGCAGCTCCCGGAGGGACAAGGACTATGGCTACACCTTC
CASSSRRDKDYGYTF
>many|TRBV11-2|TRBJ2-3|NA
TGTGCCAGCAGCCCGGTGGGGGCCGCGAGCACAGATACGCAGTATTTT
CASSPVGAASTDTQYF
>many|TRBV12-3/TRBV12-4|TRBJ2-5|NA
TGTGCCAGCAGTGACCTAGGGGGGGGGGTCCTTCAAGAGACCCAGTACTTC
CASSDLGGGVLQETQYF
>NA|TRBV20-1|TRBJ1-6|NA
TGCAGTGCTAGAGGAGGGGAACACCTCCACTTT
CSARGGEHLHF
>NA|TRBV30|TRBJ1-5|NA
TGTGCCTGGAGTGTAAGTATAGGTCGGTATGGCAATCAGCCCCAGCATTTT
CAWSVSIGRYGNQPQHF
>many|TRBV7-9|TRBJ2-7|NA
TGTGCCAGCAGCTCGGGGGGACAGGAAAAAACCTACGAGCAGTACTTC
CASSSGGQEKTYEQYF
>many|TRBV7-9|TRBJ1-2|NA
TGTGCCGCGGGGGGCAGAAGTTCTAACTATGGCTACACCTTC
CAAGGRSSNYGYTF
>NA|TRBV6-1|TRBJ1-2|TRBD1
TGTGCCAGCAGTAAATCCGGACAGGGGGCAATTAAGGGCTATGGCTACACCTTC
CASSKSGQGAIKGYGYTF
>many|TRBV11-3|TRBJ2-5|NA
TGTGCCAGCAGTAGTGCCGCCGGGGCCCAGTACTTC
CASSSAAGAQYF
>few|TRBV9|TRBJ2-5|TRBD1
TGTGCCAGCAGCCCAGGGACAGGGGAAGAGACCCAGTACTTC
CASSPGTGEETQYF
>many|TRBV27|TRBJ2-7|NA
TGTGCCAGCAGTTTGTCGATCCTGAAAACCTACGAGCAGTACTTC
CASSLSILKTYEQYF
>many|TRBV5-4|TRBJ2-5|NA
TGTGCCAGCAGCGAGGCGGCAGGCCAAGAGACCCAGTACTTC
CASSEAAGQETQYF
>NA|TRBV5-6|TRBJ2-6|NA
TGTGCCAGCAGCCCCGACAGATCTGGGGCCAACGTCCTGATTTTC
CASSPDRSGANVLIF
>NA|TRBV4-1|TRBJ1-6|TRBD1
TGCGCCAGCAGTCTCTCTCCTCGACAGGGGAGGAATTCACCCCTCCACTTT
CASSLSPRQGRNSPLHF
>many|TRBV30|TRBJ1-6|NA
TGTGCCTGGACCCCCGGGAGCACCTATTCACCCCTCCACTTT
CAWTPGSTYSPLHF
>once|TRBV18|TRBJ1-4|NA
TGTGCCAGCTCACCCACAGTCGACAATGAAAAACTGTTTTTT
CASSPTVDNEKLFF
>NA|TRBV5-4|TRBJ2-7|NA
TGTGCCAGCAGCTTGCCAGGGTTCGCCTACGAGCAGTACTTC
CASSLPGFAYEQYF
>NA|TRBV4-3|TRBJ2-7|TRBD1
TGCGCCAGCAGCCTAGGAGGCGGGGACAGGGAGATGGGCGAGCAGTACTTC
CASSLGGGDREMGEQYF
>NA|TRBV25-1|TRBJ2-7|TRBD2
TGTGCCAGCAGTGAATATCTAGCGGGGGCAGGCGAGCAGTACTTC
CASSEYLAGAGEQYF
>many|TRBV19|TRBJ1-1|NA
TGTGCCAGTAGTATAGACCGACGGTCTGAAGCTTTCTTT
CASSIDRRSEAFF
>many|TRBV6-1|TRBJ1-4|NA
TGTGCCAGCAGCGGCGGACACGCAACTAATGAAAAACTGTTTTTT
CASSGGHATNEKLFF
>many|TRBV2|TRBJ1-2|NA
TGTGCCAGCAGTGAGGGTATGGTGCACTATGGCTACACCTTC
CASSEGMVHYGYTF
>NA|TRBV6-5|TRBJ2-7|TRBD2
TGTGCCAGCAGTTACTCGGCAGCGGGGGCCTACTACGAGCAGTACTTC
CASSYSAAGAYYEQYF
>NA|TRBV12-3/TRBV12-4|TRBJ1-3|NA
TGTGCCAGCAGGATTACGGGGGCCCTATCCTCCTCTGGAAACACCATATATTTT
CASRITGALSSSGNTIYF
>many|TRBV6-5|TRBJ2-7|NA
TGTGCCAGCAGTTACGGGAATTACGAGCAGTACTTC
CASSYGNYEQYF
>NA|TRBV24-1|TRBJ2-1|TRBD1
TGTGCCACCAGTGAACCTAGGACAGGGGGCTTTGGGATTGATGAGCAGTTCTTC
CATSEPRTGGFGIDEQFF
>once|TRBV15|TRBJ2-7|NA
TGTGCCACCAGCAGAGACCCCACTAGAACATCCTACGAGCAGTACTTC
CATSRDPTRTSYEQYF
>many|TRBV7-3|TRBJ2-5|NA
TGTGCCAGCAGTTCTTCTCTTGAAGAGACCCAGTACTTC
CASSSSLEETQYF
>few|TRBV6-1|TRBJ1-3|TRBD1
TGTGCCAGCAACGGGGGGGATTGGACAGGGGCTGGAAACACCATATATTTT
CASNGGDWTGAGNTIYF
>NA|TRBV6-2/TRBV6-3|TRBJ1-1|NA
TGTGCCAGCAGTTACTGGACAGTGGGAGGGACTGAAGCTTTCTTT
CASSYWTVGGTEAFF
>many|TRBV6-1|TRBJ2-1|NA
TGTGCCAGCAGAAGGGGGGGGTCCTCCTACAATGAGCAGTTCTTC
CASRRGGSSYNEQFF
>NA|TRBV3-1|TRBJ1-5|NA
TGTGCCAGCAGCCAAGGATCGGCACAAGGTCAGCCCCAGCATTTT
CASSQGSAQGQPQHF
>few|TRBV7-8|TRBJ1-2|NA
TGTGCCAGCAGCCACTACCGCGAGGGGGGGGGCTCGAACTATGGCTACACCTTC
CASSHYREGGGSNYGYTF
>many|TRBV20-1|TRBJ2-5|TRBD2
TGCAGTGCTAGAGATTCTAGCGGGGAGGAGACCCAGTACTTC
CSARDSSGEETQYF
>NA|TRBV20-1|TRBJ1-2|NA
TGCAGTGCTAGCAGACAGGTAGCTAACTATGGCTACACCTTC
CSASRQVANYGYTF
>few|TRBV19|TRBJ2-7|NA
TGTGCCAGTAGGGATAGGCAGGGAACCTACGAGCAGTACTTC
CASRDRQGTYEQYF
>many|TRBV19|TRBJ1-1|NA
TGTGCCAGTAGGGACAGCGACCCGAACACTGAAGCTTTCTTT
CASRDSDPNTEAFF
>many|TRBV11-2|TRBJ2-1|TRBD2
TGTGCCAGCAGCTCCCGGGCGGGGGTCTCCTACAATGAGCAGTTCTTC
CASSSRAGVSYNEQFF
>NA|TRBV14|TRBJ1-1|NA
TGTGCCAGCAGCCAAGACTTCTACACTGAAGCTTTCTTT
CASSQDFYTEAFF
>NA|TRBV19|TRBJ2-3|NA
TGTGCCAGTAGTATGGAACAATACACAGATACGCAGTATTTT
CASSMEQYTDTQYF
>NA|TRBV19|TRBJ2-2|NA
TGTGCCAGTAGTCCTACCCCGGGACGGGCGAACACCGGGGAGCTGTTTTTT
CASSPTPGRANTGELFF
>many|TRBV6-1|TRBJ2-7|TRBD2
TGTGCCAGCAGTGAATTCTCTAGCGGGGACTCCTACGAGCAGTACTTC
CASSEFSSGDSYEQYF
>NA|TRBV5-6|TRBJ2-4|NA
TGTGCCAGCAGCCTGCCGGGGGCCGAAAACATTCAGTACTTC
CASSLPGAENIQYF
>few|TRBV6-1|TRBJ2-7|NA
TGTGCCAGCAGATTAAACGAGGACAGTACCTACGAGCGGTACTTC
CASRLNEDSTYERYF
>many|TRBV2|TRBJ1-5|NA
TGTGCCAGCAGTGAAGAACAGGGCAATCAGCCCCAGCATTTT
CASSEEQGNQPQHF
>many|TRBV20-1|TRBJ2-5|NA
TGCAGTGCTAGAGCCGGGACCCCCGGGGAGACCCAGTACTTC
CSARAGTPGETQYF
>NA|TRBV20-1|TRBJ2-3|NA
TGCAGTGCTACTCAGGGGGCGGGGGGAGATACGCAGTATTTT
CSATQGAGGDTQYF
>few|TRBV6-1|TRBJ1-2|TRBD1
TGTGCCAGCAGTGAAGCGGGACAGGGAGAGGATGGCTACACCTTC
CASSEAGQGEDGYTF
>many|TRBV5-1|TRBJ1-2|NA
TGTGCCAGCAGTTTAGACTCCTATGGCTACACCTTC
CASSLDSYGYTF
>NA|TRBV5-1|TRBJ2-5|NA
TGCGCCAGCAGCTGGGGGGACGCCCACCAAGAGACCCAGTACTTC
CASSWGDAHQETQYF